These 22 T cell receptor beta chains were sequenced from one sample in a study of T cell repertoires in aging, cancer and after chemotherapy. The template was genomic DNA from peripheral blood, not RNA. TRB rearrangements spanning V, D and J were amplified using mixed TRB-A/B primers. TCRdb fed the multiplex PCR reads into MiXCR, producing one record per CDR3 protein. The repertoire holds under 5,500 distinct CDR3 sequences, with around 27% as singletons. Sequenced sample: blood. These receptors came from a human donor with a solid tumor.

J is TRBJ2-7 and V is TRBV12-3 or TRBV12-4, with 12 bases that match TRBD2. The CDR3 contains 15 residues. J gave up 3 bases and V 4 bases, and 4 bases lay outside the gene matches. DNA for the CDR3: TGTGCCAGCAGTTACGGACTAGCGGGGATCTACGAGCAGTACTTC. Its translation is CASSYGLAGIYEQYF.

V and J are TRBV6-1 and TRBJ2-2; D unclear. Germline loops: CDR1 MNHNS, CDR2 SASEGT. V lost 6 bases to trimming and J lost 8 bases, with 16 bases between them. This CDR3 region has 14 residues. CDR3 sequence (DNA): TGTGCCAGCAGGATCTCATGGAGTCCGGGGGAGCTGTTTTTT. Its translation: CASRISWSPGELFF.

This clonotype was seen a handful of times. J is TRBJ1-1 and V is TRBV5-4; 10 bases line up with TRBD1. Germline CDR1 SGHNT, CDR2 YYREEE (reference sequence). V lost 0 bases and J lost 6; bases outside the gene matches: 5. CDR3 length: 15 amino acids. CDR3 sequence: CASSLAGTGVPEAFF. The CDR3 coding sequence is TGTGCCAGCAGCTTGGCAGGGACAGGGGTGCCTGAAGCTTTCTTT.

The CDR3 DNA reads as TGTGCCAGCAGAGAGCCTGGGGGCGCGGGCCCTAGCGAGCAGTACTTC. Encoded protein: CASREPGGAGPSEQYF. The rearrangement links TRBV27 to TRBJ2-7; a weak D match, TRBD1 (6 bases). Per germline, CDR1 MNHEY and CDR2 SMNVEV (reference sequence). The CDR3 length is 16 residues. The V end was cut by 6 bases, the J end by 6 bases, with 24 bases between.

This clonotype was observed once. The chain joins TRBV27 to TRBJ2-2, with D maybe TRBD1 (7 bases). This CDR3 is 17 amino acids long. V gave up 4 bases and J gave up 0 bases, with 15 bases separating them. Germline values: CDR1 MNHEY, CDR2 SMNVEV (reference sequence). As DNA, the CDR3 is TGTGCCAGCAGTTCAGGGGGGTGGGATTCGAACACCGGGGAGCTGTTTTTT. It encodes CASSSGGWDSNTGELFF.

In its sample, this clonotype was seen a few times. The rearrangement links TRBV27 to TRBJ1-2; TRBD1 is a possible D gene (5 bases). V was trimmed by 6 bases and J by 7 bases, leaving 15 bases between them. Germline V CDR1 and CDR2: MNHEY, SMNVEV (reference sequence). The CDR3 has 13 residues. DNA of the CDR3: TGTGCCAGCAGCTCAATGGGGGTTGGTGGCTACACCTTC. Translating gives CASSSMGVGGYTF.

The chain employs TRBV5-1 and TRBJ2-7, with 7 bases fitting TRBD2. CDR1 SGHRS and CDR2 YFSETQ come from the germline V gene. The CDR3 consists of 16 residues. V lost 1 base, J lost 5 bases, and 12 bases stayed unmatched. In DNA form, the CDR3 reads TGCGCCAGCAGCTTGAGCGGGGATTCTAGAGAGCACGAGCAGTACTTC. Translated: CASSLSGDSREHEQYF.

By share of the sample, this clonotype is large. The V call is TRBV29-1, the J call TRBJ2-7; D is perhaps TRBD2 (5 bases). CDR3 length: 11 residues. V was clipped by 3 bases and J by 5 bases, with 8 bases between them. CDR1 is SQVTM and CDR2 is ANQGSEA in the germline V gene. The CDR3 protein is CSVDRGNEQYF. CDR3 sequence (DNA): TGCAGCGTTGATCGGGGAAACGAGCAGTACTTC.

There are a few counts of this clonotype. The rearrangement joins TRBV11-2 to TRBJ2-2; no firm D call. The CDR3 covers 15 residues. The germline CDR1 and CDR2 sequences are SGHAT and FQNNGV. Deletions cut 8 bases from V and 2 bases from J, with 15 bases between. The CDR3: CASSGRSINTGELFF. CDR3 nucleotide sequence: TGTGCCAGCTCGGGCCGGTCGATCAACACCGGGGAGCTGTTTTTT. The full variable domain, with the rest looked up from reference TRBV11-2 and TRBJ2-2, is EAGVAQSPRYKIIEKRQSVAFWCNPISGHATLYWYQQILGQGPKLLIQFQNNGVVDDSQLPKDRFSAERLKGVDSTLKIQPAKLEDSAVYLCASSGRSINTGELFFGEGSRLTVL.

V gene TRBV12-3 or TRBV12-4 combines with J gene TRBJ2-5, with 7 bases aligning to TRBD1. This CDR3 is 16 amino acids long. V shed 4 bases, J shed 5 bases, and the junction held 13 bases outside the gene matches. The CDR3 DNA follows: TGTGCCAGCAGTTCCCTCGCCGGGGACAGCTCGGAGACCCAGTACTTC. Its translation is CASSSLAGDSSETQYF.

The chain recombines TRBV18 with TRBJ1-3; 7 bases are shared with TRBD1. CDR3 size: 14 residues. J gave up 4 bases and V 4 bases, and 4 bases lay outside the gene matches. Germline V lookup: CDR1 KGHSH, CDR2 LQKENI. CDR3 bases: TGTGCCAGCTCACTAGACAGGGCCGGAAACACCATATATTTT. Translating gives CASSLDRAGNTIYF.

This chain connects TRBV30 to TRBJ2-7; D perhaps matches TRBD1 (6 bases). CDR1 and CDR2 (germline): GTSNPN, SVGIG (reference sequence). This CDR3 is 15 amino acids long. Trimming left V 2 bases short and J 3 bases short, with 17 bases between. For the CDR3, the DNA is TGTGCCTGGAGTAGGTACAGGGTCGGAGGCTACGAGCAGTACTTC. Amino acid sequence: CAWSRYRVGGYEQYF.

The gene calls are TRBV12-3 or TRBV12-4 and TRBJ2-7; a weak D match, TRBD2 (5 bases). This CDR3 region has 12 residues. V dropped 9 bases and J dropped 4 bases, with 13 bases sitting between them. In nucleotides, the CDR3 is TGTGCCAGTACCGGGGTAAATTACGAGCAGTACTTC. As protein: CASTGVNYEQYF.

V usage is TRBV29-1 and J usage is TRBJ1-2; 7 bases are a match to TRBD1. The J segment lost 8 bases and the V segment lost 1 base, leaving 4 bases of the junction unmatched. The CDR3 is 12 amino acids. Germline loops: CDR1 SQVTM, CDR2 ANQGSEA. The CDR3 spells CSVEAGGGGYTF. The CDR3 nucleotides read TGCAGCGTTGAAGCAGGGGGAGGGGGCTACACCTTC.

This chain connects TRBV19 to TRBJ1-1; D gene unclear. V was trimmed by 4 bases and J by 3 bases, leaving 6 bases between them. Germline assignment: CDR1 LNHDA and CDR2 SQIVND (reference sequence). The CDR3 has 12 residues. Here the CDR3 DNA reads TGTGCCAGTAGTAGACATGACACTGAAGCTTTCTTT. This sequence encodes CASSRHDTEAFF.

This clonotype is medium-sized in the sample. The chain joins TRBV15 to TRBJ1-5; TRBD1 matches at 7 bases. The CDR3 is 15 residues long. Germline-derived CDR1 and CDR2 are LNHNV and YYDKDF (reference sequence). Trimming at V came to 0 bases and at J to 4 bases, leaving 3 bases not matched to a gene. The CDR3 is CATSRDKDRNQPQHF. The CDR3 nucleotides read TGTGCCACCAGCAGAGATAAGGACAGGAATCAGCCCCAGCATTTT.

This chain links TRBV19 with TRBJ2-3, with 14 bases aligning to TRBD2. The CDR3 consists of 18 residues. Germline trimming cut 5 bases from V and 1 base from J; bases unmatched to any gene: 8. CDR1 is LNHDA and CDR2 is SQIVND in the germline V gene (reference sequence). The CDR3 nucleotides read TGTGCCAGTAGTGTGGGACTAGCGGGAGAGCAAGGCACAGATACGCAGTATTTT. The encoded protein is CASSVGLAGEQGTDTQYF.

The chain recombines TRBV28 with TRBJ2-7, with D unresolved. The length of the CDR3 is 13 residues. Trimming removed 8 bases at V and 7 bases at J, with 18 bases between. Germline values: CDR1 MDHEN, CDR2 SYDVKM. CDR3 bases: TGTGCCAGCTCATCGGAGAACTTTGGGGAGCAGTACTTC. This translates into CASSSENFGEQYF.

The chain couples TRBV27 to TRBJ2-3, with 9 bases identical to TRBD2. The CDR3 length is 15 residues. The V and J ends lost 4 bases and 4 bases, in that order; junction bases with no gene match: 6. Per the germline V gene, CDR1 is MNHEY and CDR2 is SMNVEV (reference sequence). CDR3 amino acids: CASSSTSGVPDTQYF. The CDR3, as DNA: TGTGCCAGCAGTTCGACTAGCGGAGTCCCAGATACGCAGTATTTT.

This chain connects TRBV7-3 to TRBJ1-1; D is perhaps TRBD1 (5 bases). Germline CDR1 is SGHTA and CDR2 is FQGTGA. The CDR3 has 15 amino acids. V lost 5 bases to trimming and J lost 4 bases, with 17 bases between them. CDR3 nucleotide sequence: TGTGCCAGCAGCCCCCACCGGGTCGGGGCCACTGAAGCTTTCTTT. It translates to CASSPHRVGATEAFF.

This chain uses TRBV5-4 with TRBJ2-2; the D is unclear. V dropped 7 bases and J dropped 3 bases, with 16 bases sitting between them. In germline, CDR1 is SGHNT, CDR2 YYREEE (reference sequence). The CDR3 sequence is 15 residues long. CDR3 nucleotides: TGTGCCAGCTCGGGCCGGTCGATCGACACCGGGGAGCTGTTTTTT. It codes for CASSGRSIDTGELFF.

This CDR3 reads CASRESSGSYRATGELFF. The CDR3 region has the DNA TGTGCCAGCAGAGAGTCTAGCGGGAGTTATCGCGCCACCGGGGAGCTGTTTTTT. V is TRBV27 and J is TRBJ2-2; TRBD2 matches at 10 bases. The CDR3 extends over 18 amino acids. The germline CDR1 and CDR2 sequences are MNHEY and SMNVEV (reference sequence). V trimming: 6 bases; J trimming: 4 bases; junction bases outside the gene matches: 14.